These 19 T cell receptor beta chains were sequenced from one sample in a study of blood T cell repertoires in COVID-19 (TCRdb year 2020). The library was obtained by the immunoSEQ multiplex PCR assay. TCRdb re-hosts the immuneACCESS table, in-frame sequences only. Its copies lack some clones; in the studies checked, an unresolved V gene accounts for under half of them, and the cause for the rest is not known. A total of more than 400,000 clones appear in this sample, 90% of them only once. The ten biggest clones cover around 0.6% of the sample. The source material was PBMCs or T cells enriched from blood (not recorded which). The receptors were gathered from a man younger than 30 who had recovered from COVID-19.

As regards this clone: This CDR3 is also generated by other DNA sequences in the sample. This chain uses TRBV5-6 with TRBJ1-5, with no clear D. CDR1 is SGHDT, CDR2 YYEEEE, per germline. Between the trimmed V and J ends, which lost 0 bases and 2 bases, there was a span of 6 bases. This CDR3 comprises 14 residues. CDR3 residues: CASSLAPGNQPQHF. DNA for the CDR3: TGTGCCAGCAGCTTGGCCCCAGGCAATCAGCCCCAGCATTTT.

The chain employs TRBV5-1 and TRBJ1-5; perhaps TRBD1 as D (5 bases). Germline assignment: CDR1 SGHRS and CDR2 YFSETQ. The V gene lost 0 bases and the J gene lost 3 bases, with 13 bases spanning the gap. This CDR3 has 16 amino acids. The CDR3 loop reads CASSLAGDSFNQPQHF. The CDR3 DNA reads as TGCGCCAGCAGCTTGGCGGGTGACAGTTTCAATCAGCCCCAGCATTTT.

The chain joins TRBV7-2 to TRBJ2-1; a possible D gene is TRBD2 (6 bases). The germline CDR1 and CDR2 sequences are SGHTA and FQGNSA. V was shortened by 2 bases and J by 10 bases, with 12 bases between the two germline ends. The CDR3 totals 13 residues. The CDR3 protein is CASSLSGVQEQFF. For the CDR3, the DNA is TGTGCCAGCAGCTTATCGGGGGTGCAGGAGCAGTTCTTC.

The chain employs TRBV7-9 and TRBJ1-2; 8 bases fit TRBD1. V trimming: 1 base; J trimming: 7 bases; junction bases outside the gene matches: 8. Germline loops: CDR1 SEHNR, CDR2 FQNEAQ (reference sequence). The CDR3 runs 15 residues. The CDR3 spells CASSLGAGGLAGYTF. The CDR3, as DNA: TGTGCCAGCAGCTTAGGGGCAGGGGGCCTCGCTGGCTACACCTTC.

This rearrangement joins TRBV5-8 to TRBJ1-4; 12 bases line up with TRBD1. CDR3 length: 15 residues. J gave up 8 bases and V 4 bases, and 6 bases lay outside the gene matches. The germline V gene has CDR1 SGHTS and CDR2 YDEGEE. The CDR3 protein is CASSGDRGRGEKLFF. CDR3 nucleotide sequence: TGTGCCAGCAGCGGGGACAGGGGGCGCGGAGAAAAACTGTTTTTT.

The chain joins TRBV20-1 to TRBJ1-5; D not resolved. V lost 3 bases and J lost 0, with 12 bases in between. Germline CDR1 and CDR2: DFQATT and SNEGSKA (reference sequence). The CDR3 loop spans 15 amino acids. CDR3: CSASTDLYSNQPQHF. CDR3 nucleotides: TGCAGTGCTAGTACAGACCTATATAGCAATCAGCCCCAGCATTTT.

This chain joins TRBV5-1 and TRBJ1-2, with 7 bases aligning to TRBD1. The CDR3 sequence is 14 residues long. J gave up 4 bases and V 6 bases, and 9 bases lay outside the gene matches. Germline V CDR1 and CDR2: SGHRS, YFSETQ. CDR3 coding DNA: TGCGCCAGCACCACAGGGGTCGCGGGCTATGGCTACACCTTC. Its protein product is CASTTGVAGYGYTF.

The V call is TRBV29-1, the J call TRBJ2-7; 14 nucleotides align to TRBD2. The CDR3 is made up of 13 amino acids. J gave up 6 bases and V 3 bases, and 1 base lay outside the gene matches. In germline, CDR1 is SQVTM, CDR2 ANQGSEA. In DNA form, the CDR3 reads TGCAGCGTTGATGGGACTAGCGGGAGCGAGCAGTACTTC. It yields the protein CSVDGTSGSEQYF.

This chain connects TRBV3-1 (or the pseudogene TRBV3-2) to TRBJ1-1; TRBD1 matches 10 bases. Germline CDR1 reads LGHDT; CDR2 reads YNNKEL (reference sequence). The CDR3 is 16 residues long. Unmatched junction bases numbered 10, after V lost 8 bases and J lost 1 base. The CDR3 nucleotides are TGTGCCAGCGTAGGGGACAGGGGCCCCAAGAACACTGAAGCTTTCTTT. Translation gives CASVGDRGPKNTEAFF.

This sequence joins TRBV6-5 and TRBJ1-6; no clear D gene. Trimming shortened V by 6 bases and J by 7 bases, and 13 bases separated the two germline ends. This CDR3 spans 14 amino acids. Per germline, CDR1 MNHEY and CDR2 SVGAGI. The CDR3 spells CASSRTPRNSPLHF. The DNA for the CDR3 is TGTGCCAGCAGCCGGACTCCACGAAATTCACCCCTCCACTTT.

V gene TRBV27 combines with J gene TRBJ1-5; D is unclear. This CDR3 comprises 12 residues. Germline CDR1 and CDR2: MNHEY and SMNVEV (reference sequence). V gave up 4 bases and J gave up 9 bases, with 10 bases separating them. DNA of the CDR3: TGTGCCAGCAGTTCAGAACGCGGGCCCCAGCATTTT. Translated: CASSSERGPQHF.

In this sample, this clone turned up once. The V and J genes are TRBV18 and TRBJ2-3, with 15 bases aligning to TRBD2. The CDR3 sequence is 18 residues long. Germline trimming cut 1 base from V and 2 bases from J; bases unmatched to any gene: 4. CDR1 and CDR2 (germline): KGHSH, LQKENI. CDR3 region: CASSPRGLAGGTTDTQYF. The CDR3 DNA is TGTGCCAGCTCACCACGGGGACTAGCGGGGGGCACCACAGATACGCAGTATTTT.

This sequence joins TRBV3-1 (or the pseudogene TRBV3-2) and TRBJ1-1, with D perhaps TRBD1 (5 bases). The V gene lost 8 bases and the J gene lost 0 bases, with 13 bases spanning the gap. The CDR3 consists of 14 residues. Germline CDR1 is LGHDT and CDR2 is YNNKEL (reference sequence). The CDR3 is CASRTGTLNTEAFF. The CDR3 DNA reads as TGTGCCAGCCGCACCGGGACTTTGAACACTGAAGCTTTCTTT.

Only one count was recorded for this clone. V usage is TRBV10-3 and J usage is TRBJ1-1; 7 bases map to TRBD1. The CDR3 is 15 residues long. Germline lookup yields CDR1 ENHRY and CDR2 SYGVKD. The J segment lost 3 bases and the V segment lost 6 bases, leaving 10 bases of the junction unmatched. Written as DNA, the CDR3 is TGTGCCATCAGCAGACAGGGTGGGGTTGACACTGAAGCTTTCTTT. Protein sequence: CAISRQGGVDTEAFF.

V is TRBV12-3 or TRBV12-4 and J is TRBJ1-2, with a weak D call TRBD1 (5 bases). The CDR3 spans 13 residues. V was pared by 2 bases and J by 8 bases, with 12 bases between. CDR3 loop: CASSLWGREGYTF. The CDR3 DNA is TGTGCCAGCAGTTTATGGGGGAGGGAGGGCTACACCTTC.

The chain employs TRBV5-6 and TRBJ1-5; tentatively, D is TRBD1 (6 bases). The germline V gene has CDR1 SGHDT and CDR2 YYEEEE. Trimming pared 2 bases from V and 6 bases from J, leaving 15 bases between. This CDR3 is built from 15 residues. The CDR3 protein is CASSFTGSPGQPQHF. The CDR3 coding sequence is TGTGCCAGCAGCTTCACAGGGTCCCCGGGTCAGCCCCAGCATTTT.

The V call is TRBV7-9, the J call TRBJ2-5; D may be TRBD2 (6 bases). Trimming left V 2 bases short and J 10 bases short, with 8 bases between. The CDR3 contains 11 residues. The germline V gene has CDR1 SEHNR and CDR2 FQNEAQ (reference sequence). The CDR3 coding sequence is TGTGCCAGCAGCTTAAAGGAGGGCCAGTACTTC. Translated, it gives CASSLKEGQYF.

This chain links TRBV9 with TRBJ2-1, with 8 bases matching TRBD2. The germline V gene has CDR1 SGDLS and CDR2 YYNGEE. This CDR3 comprises 15 residues. Germline trimming cut 4 bases from V and 4 bases from J; bases unmatched to any gene: 7. The CDR3 sequence is CASSTKLAAYNEQFF. CDR3 coding DNA: TGTGCCAGCAGCACAAAACTAGCGGCTTACAATGAGCAGTTCTTC.

CDR3 protein: CASSLYRGNQPQHF. The CDR3 DNA is TGTGCCAGTAGTCTTTACAGGGGCAATCAGCCCCAGCATTTT. The chain combines TRBV19 with TRBJ1-5; tentatively, D is TRBD1 (6 bases). The germline V gene has CDR1 LNHDA and CDR2 SQIVND (reference sequence). V was clipped by 5 bases and J by 2 bases, with 10 bases between them. The length of the CDR3 is 14 residues.